These T cell receptor beta chains were read from a single sample in a study of T cells in Graves' hyperthyroidism and ophthalmopathy. TCRdb ran MiXCR on the multiplex PCR reads and lists one entry per CDR3 protein. The data contain 600,000 to 900,000 distinct CDR3 sequences, roughly 15% of them singletons. The specimen was blood. These receptors were obtained from a man aged 18 to 30 with Graves' hyperthyroidism. The CDR3 runs from the conserved cysteine through the conserved F or W. The D gene is left open where the match is weak. Clone size is not always given. Where it is, it says once, few, many or a class for expanded clones.

DNA	CDR3	size	V	J	D
TGTGCCAGCAGTGAAAGGACGGAGACTTACGAGCAGTACTTC	CASSERTETYEQYF	many	TRBV2	TRBJ2-7	-
TGTGCCAGCAGTTTGGGACTAGGGGGCACAGATACGCAGTATTTT	CASSLGLGGTDTQYF	many	TRBV27	TRBJ2-3	TRBD2
TGTGCCAGCAGTTACGGGTCAGCCTCCTCCTACGAGCAGTACTTC	CASSYGSASSYEQYF	many	TRBV6-2/TRBV6-3	TRBJ2-7	-
TGTGCCAGCAGCCAAGAGTCGGCTAGCGGGACTGGAGATACGCAGTATTTT	CASSQESASGTGDTQYF	once	TRBV4-2	TRBJ2-3	TRBD2
TGTGCCTGGAGTATAAGCGGCCCCAACGAGCAGTACTTC	CAWSISGPNEQYF	-	TRBV30	TRBJ2-7	-
TGTGCCAGTAAGTCAGGATACAATGAGCAGTTCTTC	CASKSGYNEQFF	-	TRBV19	TRBJ2-1	-
TGTGCCAGCAGTGGGACAGGGGAGAGATACAATGAGCAGTTCTTC	CASSGTGERYNEQFF	few	TRBV12-3/TRBV12-4	TRBJ2-1	TRBD1
TGTGCCTGGAGTGAATTCACTGAAGCTCTCTTT	CAWSEFTEALF	-	TRBV30	TRBJ1-1	-
TGTGCCAGCAGTCCTGACAGGGATCCCTACAATGAGCAGTTCTTC	CASSPDRDPYNEQFF	many	TRBV28	TRBJ2-1	TRBD1
TGTGCCAGCACCTCTAGCGGGAGCGCGAACACCGGGGAGCTGTTTTTT	CASTSSGSANTGELFF	many	TRBV6-5	TRBJ2-2	TRBD2
TGTGCCAGCAGCAAAACAGGGGGGACCTACAATGAGCAGTTCTTC	CASSKTGGTYNEQFF	-	TRBV6-2/TRBV6-3	TRBJ2-1	TRBD1
TGCAGTGCTAGAGATCGGGGAGGGAGCCACGGGGAGCTGTTTTTT	CSARDRGGSHGELFF	many	TRBV20-1	TRBJ2-2	TRBD2
TGTGCCAGCAGCGATGAAAGGTGGGGCAGCGAGCAGTACTTC	CASSDERWGSEQYF	-	TRBV11-1	TRBJ2-7	-
TGTGCCAGCAGTTCCTTCTCGGGGGCGCACACTGAAGCTTTCTTT	CASSSFSGAHTEAFF	many	TRBV6-2/TRBV6-3	TRBJ1-1	-
TGTGCCAGCAGCCGCGGGACAGCTAGCTCTGGGGCCAACGTCCTGACTTTC	CASSRGTASSGANVLTF	many	TRBV7-9	TRBJ2-6	-
TGTGCCAGCGAAACTAGCGGCGATAACTACGAGCAGTACTTC	CASETSGDNYEQYF	few	TRBV7-9	TRBJ2-7	TRBD2
TGTGCTAGTGGTTTGCCTACCGGGGCTGAAGCTTTCTTT	CASGLPTGAEAFF	-	TRBV12-5	TRBJ1-1	-
TGTGCCAGCAGTTACTCGGGACAAGCCAACAATGAGCAGTTCTTC	CASSYSGQANNEQFF	few	TRBV6-2/TRBV6-3	TRBJ2-1	-
TGTGCCAGCAGTTTACTGGGACTCGGGGGCACTGAAGCTTTCTTT	CASSLLGLGGTEAFF	many	TRBV28	TRBJ1-1	-
TGCAGCGTTAATCAGGGGGCTGAAGCTTTCTTT	CSVNQGAEAFF	many	TRBV29-1	TRBJ1-1	TRBD1
TGTGCCAGCAGTGGGGGGCGACAGATCCCAGATACGCAGTATTTT	CASSGGRQIPDTQYF	many	TRBV6-1	TRBJ2-3	-
TGTGCCATCAGTGAGTCGGACATGTGGAGCAATCAGCCCCAGCATTTT	CAISESDMWSNQPQHF	few	TRBV10-3	TRBJ1-5	-
TGTGCCAGCAGCCAAGATTGGCAGGTTGCCTACAATGAGCAGTTCTTC	CASSQDWQVAYNEQFF	many	TRBV3-1	TRBJ2-1	-
TGCAGTGCTAGAGATCGGACCGGGGAGACCCAGTACTTC	CSARDRTGETQYF	-	TRBV20-1	TRBJ2-5	-
TGCGCCAGCAGCTTGGCTTTACGGAACGGAGAGACCCAGTACTTC	CASSLALRNGETQYF	-	TRBV5-1	TRBJ2-5	-
TGTGCCAGCAGTATGACAGGAATCTATGGCTACACCTTC	CASSMTGIYGYTF	many	TRBV6-1	TRBJ1-2	-
TGTGCCAGCAGTTCCGGACTAGCGGGAGCCCCAGATACGCAGTATTTT	CASSSGLAGAPDTQYF	-	TRBV12-3/TRBV12-4	TRBJ2-3	TRBD2
TGTGCCAGCAGTGGCACCGGGACCCCAACAGGCTACACCTTC	CASSGTGTPTGYTF	many	TRBV2	TRBJ1-2	-
TGTGCCAGTAGTCTGGACAGTCGTAAGCAGTTCTTC	CASSLDSRKQFF	-	TRBV19	TRBJ2-1	-
TGTGCCAGCAGCTTAGGCCGGGACTCCTCCTACGAGCAGTACTTC	CASSLGRDSSYEQYF	many	TRBV11-2	TRBJ2-7	-
TGTGCCAGCAGTGATTCACTAGCGGTGGAGACCCAGTACTTC	CASSDSLAVETQYF	many	TRBV2	TRBJ2-5	TRBD2
TGTGCCAGCAGCGCGGGACGGACTAACTATGGCTACACCTTC	CASSAGRTNYGYTF	-	TRBV9	TRBJ1-2	-
TGTGCCAGCAGCTTCGCTCTGTCTAGGGGGAGAACGGAGACCCAGTACTTC	CASSFALSRGRTETQYF	many	TRBV28	TRBJ2-5	-
TGTGCCAGCAGCTCACCCGGGACAGGGACCGAAAAACTGTTTTTT	CASSSPGTGTEKLFF	-	TRBV28	TRBJ1-4	TRBD1
TGTGCCAGCAGCCTCCGGGACGTCTCCTACGAGCAGTACTTC	CASSLRDVSYEQYF	many	TRBV7-2	TRBJ2-7	-
TGTGCCAGCAGTGACCAAATGCGCAGGTACCGGACAGGGACCTATGGCTACATCTTC	CASSDQMRRYRTGTYGYIF	-	TRBV6-1	TRBJ1-2	TRBD1
TGTGCCTGGAGCGTCCTGGGGGGGAACACTGAAGCTTTCTTT	CAWSVLGGNTEAFF	many	TRBV30	TRBJ1-1	-
TGTGCCAGCAGCATTACCCCAGATACGCAGTATTTT	CASSITPDTQYF	-	TRBV7-9	TRBJ2-3	-
TGTGCCACCAGTTCGGCCGGTACCGGGACAGGGAATCCCTACGAGCAGTACTTC	CATSSAGTGTGNPYEQYF	many	TRBV24-1	TRBJ2-7	TRBD1
TGTGCCAGCAGTTTAGAGGGACAGGGTAATGGCTACACCTTC	CASSLEGQGNGYTF	-	TRBV28	TRBJ1-2	TRBD1
TGCAGCGTCGGACTAGCGGGAGAGGTTTACCAAGAGACCCAGTACTTC	CSVGLAGEVYQETQYF	-	TRBV29-1	TRBJ2-5	TRBD2
TGTGCCAGCTCACCAGCCGGGACAGCGTACAATGAGCAGTTCTTC	CASSPAGTAYNEQFF	many	TRBV18	TRBJ2-1	TRBD1
TGTGCCAGCAGCTGGAGGGCTAGCGGTCCTAATGAGCAGTTCTTC	CASSWRASGPNEQFF	few	TRBV11-3	TRBJ2-1	TRBD2
TGTGCCAGCAGTCTTGACACCCTGAACACTGAAGCTTTCTTT	CASSLDTLNTEAFF	many	TRBV6-1	TRBJ1-1	-
TGTGCCAGCAGCCAAGAGATGAATGAGCAGTTCTTC	CASSQEMNEQFF	few	TRBV4-2	TRBJ2-1	-
TGCAGTGCTAGAGTGTCAGGAACGGGACTGGTCGATGAGCAGTTCTTC	CSARVSGTGLVDEQFF	many	TRBV20-1	TRBJ2-1	-
TGTGCCACCAGTGATGGGACTAGCGGGAGGGCCGAATCAGATACGCAGTATTTT	CATSDGTSGRAESDTQYF	many	TRBV24-1	TRBJ2-3	TRBD2
TGTGCCAGCAGTTACGACAGGGGAATTGCGTACTTC	CASSYDRGIAYF	-	TRBV6-9	TRBJ2-4	TRBD1
TGCAGTGGGAGAGAGGGCAATCAGCCCCAGCATTTT	CSGREGNQPQHF	-	TRBV20-1	TRBJ1-5	-
TGTGCCAGCACCCCGGGGAACAATGAGCAGTTCTTC	CASTPGNNEQFF	few	TRBV27	TRBJ2-1	-
TGCGCCAGCAACGTCGGGGGCCTGGATGGCTACACCTTC	CASNVGGLDGYTF	many	TRBV5-1	TRBJ1-2	-
TGCAGTGCTAGAGGCGGGAGGAATTCCTACGAGCAGTACTTC	CSARGGRNSYEQYF	many	TRBV20-1	TRBJ2-7	TRBD2
TGTGCCAGCAGCGTAGGTAGCGGGAGCTCCTACGAGCAGTACTTC	CASSVGSGSSYEQYF	many	TRBV9	TRBJ2-7	TRBD2